This is a list of T cell receptor beta chains from one sample in a study of cytomegalovirus exposure and HLA in healthy donors. The table came from immunoSEQ multiplex PCR; TCRdb's copy has only in-frame clones and leaves some out. Here the sample spans roughly 90,000 clones, roughly four fifths being singletons. The material sequenced was PBMCs. The source is a man aged 25 to 40 in good health and CMV-seropositive. Each CDR3 is given with its conserved first and last residue. D genes are given only for firm matches. Rows give clone size only sometimes, using once, few, many, or a class for an expanded clone.

J gene,CDR3 length,clone size,D gene,V gene,CDR3 DNA,CDR3 protein
TRBJ2-1,14,-,TRBD2,TRBV5-1,TGCGCCAGCAGCCCCTCCGGGAGGGGCAATGAGCAGTTCTTC,CASSPSGRGNEQFF
TRBJ2-1,12,once,-,TRBV6-1,TGTGCCAGCAGTGAAGCTTTAGAAAGGCAGTTCTTC,CASSEALERQFF
TRBJ1-2,15,-,TRBD1,TRBV18,TGTGCCAGCTCACCGTCGACAGGGGATCGGTATGGCTACACCTTC,CASSPSTGDRYGYTF
TRBJ1-5,15,once,-,TRBV28,TGTGCCAGCCCACCGTTGGGGGGGGGCTCTGGGCCCCAGCATTTT,CASPPLGGGSGPQHF
TRBJ1-1,16,-,-,TRBV28,TGTGCCAGCAGCTCAGTACAGGGAAGATCGAACACTGAAGCTTTCTTT,CASSSVQGRSNTEAFF
TRBJ1-2,10,-,-,TRBV30,TGTGCCAGCCTGATCGCTGGCTACACCTTC,CASLIAGYTF
TRBJ2-3,15,-,TRBD2,TRBV25-1,TGTGCCAGCAGTGCGCTAGCGGGACCCACAGATACGCAGTATTTT,CASSALAGPTDTQYF
TRBJ1-5,15,once,-,TRBV5-6,TGTGCCAGCAGCTGGGGGGGGAGGAGCAATCAGCCCCAGCATTTT,CASSWGGRSNQPQHF
TRBJ1-5,13,-,TRBD1,TRBV5-4,TGTGCCAGCAGCTTGGGACAGGGCCTCCCCCAGCATTTT,CASSLGQGLPQHF
TRBJ1-4,17,-,TRBD1,TRBV2,TGTGCCAGCAGTGTGGTGGCCGGCGGGACAGCTAATGAAAAACTGTTTTTT,CASSVVAGGTANEKLFF
TRBJ2-3,14,once,-,TRBV11-3,TGTGCCAGCAGCGCGACAAGAAGCACAGATACGCAGTATTTT,CASSATRSTDTQYF
TRBJ2-6,16,-,TRBD1,TRBV5-8,TGTGCCAGCAGCTGGACAGGGGGCGCTGGGGCCAACGTCCTGACTTTC,CASSWTGGAGANVLTF
TRBJ2-3,14,-,TRBD2,TRBV7-6,TGTGCCAGCAGCTTAACGGGGGGGGCCTATACGCAGTATTTT,CASSLTGGAYTQYF
TRBJ2-7,11,-,-,TRBV30,TGTGCCTGGGGCCATGACTACGAGCAGTACTTC,CAWGHDYEQYF
TRBJ1-5,17,-,TRBD1,TRBV7-9,TGTGCCAGCAGCTTAGACCCCGGGACAGGGGGTCGGCAGCCCCAGCATTTT,CASSLDPGTGGRQPQHF
TRBJ1-3,16,once,-,TRBV2,TGTGCCAGCAGTTCCGTCCAGGGGCCTTTTGGAAACACCATATATTTT,CASSSVQGPFGNTIYF
TRBJ2-2,18,-,TRBD2,TRBV6-4,TGTGCCAGCAGGGCAACCGGGACTAGCCCCCTCGGGGCCGGGGAGCTGTTTTTT,CASRATGTSPLGAGELFF
TRBJ1-1,16,-,TRBD1,TRBV7-9,TGTGCCACCCACCAGGGGGGAACCATAATGAACACTGAAGCTTTCTTT,CATHQGGTIMNTEAFF
TRBJ2-5,15,-,-,TRBV6-1,TGTGCCAGCAGTGAATCGTGGTCCTGGCAAGTGACCCAGTACTTC,CASSESWSWQVTQYF
TRBJ2-7,17,-,TRBD1,TRBV25-1,TGTGCCAGCAGTCCCTTTCCCGGGACAGGGGGACAGGGTGAGCAGTACTTC,CASSPFPGTGGQGEQYF
TRBJ1-2,15,-,-,TRBV28,TGTGCCAGCAGTTCCGCCGATTGGGCCAACTATGGCTACACCTTC,CASSSADWANYGYTF
TRBJ2-1,17,-,TRBD2,TRBV11-3,TGTGCCAGCAGCTTAGGGGTAGCGGGAGGCCTCTACAATGAGCAGTTCTTC,CASSLGVAGGLYNEQFF
TRBJ2-3,17,-,TRBD2,TRBV7-2,TGTGCCAGCAGCTTACGGTCCGGGAGGGGCTACACAGATACGCAGTATTTT,CASSLRSGRGYTDTQYF
TRBJ2-1,17,few,TRBD2,TRBV10-3,TGTGCCATCAGTGACGTCGGGGGACTAGCGGGAGTCATTGAGCAGTTCTTC,CAISDVGGLAGVIEQFF
TRBJ2-3,16,-,TRBD2,TRBV5-5,TGTGCCAGCAGCTCCCGGACTAGCGGGAACACAGATACGCAGTATTTT,CASSSRTSGNTDTQYF
TRBJ2-7,15,-,-,TRBV6-1,TGTGCCAGCAGTGAAGGTTGGGGGCCCCCCTACGAGCAGTACTTC,CASSEGWGPPYEQYF
TRBJ2-3,14,-,TRBD2,TRBV6-5,TGTGCCAGCAGCCCAGGACTAGCGACAGATACGCAGTATTTT,CASSPGLATDTQYF
TRBJ2-7,17,-,TRBD2,TRBV19,TGTGCCAGTAGTATTAAAGGCGGGACTATAAGCTCCTACGAGCAGTACTTC,CASSIKGGTISSYEQYF